Listed below are T cell receptor beta chains from one sample, sequenced in a study of molecular identifiers for immune sequencing clone quantification. TCRdb re-called the PCR reads through MiXCR, storing one row per CDR3 protein. This sample has a few hundred thousand distinct CDR3 sequences, with roughly a quarter found just once. Material: naive CD8+ T cells from blood, with Jurkat cell RNA spiked in. Receptors were obtained from a human donor in good health. Some libraries in this study had Jurkat cell RNA spiked in. Both conserved end residues are part of each CDR3. D genes are given only for firm matches. Size is omitted from some rows. Given values are once, few, many or a class for expanded clones.

CDR3nt,CDR3aa,j_gene,d_gene,v_gene,abundance
TGTGCCAGCAGCCGACAGGGTCATTGGACAGATACGCAGTATTTT,CASSRQGHWTDTQYF,TRBJ2-3,TRBD1,TRBV6-1,many
TGTGCCAGTTGCAGGGAGAATGGTGAGCAGTACTTC,CASCRENGEQYF,TRBJ2-7,-,TRBV14,few
TGTGCCTGCAGCACGCTGGGGGAGCTTGCCGGGGAGCTGTTTTTT,CACSTLGELAGELFF,TRBJ2-2,-,TRBV27,-
TGTGCCAGCAGTACCAGGGGTGAATATGGAAACACCATATATTTT,CASSTRGEYGNTIYF,TRBJ1-3,-,TRBV27,few
TGTGCCAGCACCCAGGGGGGGGCGCCAGATACGCAGTATTTT,CASTQGGAPDTQYF,TRBJ2-3,-,TRBV12-3/TRBV12-4,many
TGTGCCAGCAGTTCCCTTGAATCGGACGAGCAGTACTTC,CASSSLESDEQYF,TRBJ2-7,-,TRBV6-6,many
TGCAGCGTTGAAGATCTCTTAATAATCTATGGCTACACCTTC,CSVEDLLIIYGYTF,TRBJ1-2,-,TRBV29-1,-
TGTGCCAGCAGAACAGGGTCGAGACAAGAGACCCAGTACTTC,CASRTGSRQETQYF,TRBJ2-5,-,TRBV6-5,-
TGTGCCAGCAGAAGCAGGGGGCTTGGCCCTGAAGCTTTCTTT,CASRSRGLGPEAFF,TRBJ1-1,TRBD1,TRBV2,many
TGCGCCAGCAGCCAGGAGAGGATGACAGGGGTGTTTGGGGCCAACGTCCTGACTTTC,CASSQERMTGVFGANVLTF,TRBJ2-6,TRBD1,TRBV4-3,-
TGTGCCACCAGCAAGTCAGGGTCCGCCTATGGCTACGCCTTC,CATSKSGSAYGYAF,TRBJ1-2,-,TRBV15,-
TGTGCCTGGGGTGAGACAGAGATCTCCTCTGGGGCCAACGTCCTGACTTTC,CAWGETEISSGANVLTF,TRBJ2-6,-,TRBV30,-
TGTGCCAGCAGCTCCGAACGCGGGACAGGGGCTCCTGCCCAGTACTTC,CASSSERGTGAPAQYF,TRBJ2-5,TRBD1,TRBV5-6,once
TGTGCCAGCAGTCTGACCTTCGGGGCGGGAGGGACCCCCGATACAGATACGCAGTATTTT,CASSLTFGAGGTPDTDTQYF,TRBJ2-3,TRBD2,TRBV28,few
TGTGCCATCAGTGAGTCGACTGCCGACTTGTTTGTCTACGAGCAGTACTTC,CAISESTADLFVYEQYF,TRBJ2-7,-,TRBV10-3,-
TGTGCCAGCAGCCCAGGAGCCCGGGATGAGCAGTTCTTC,CASSPGARDEQFF,TRBJ2-1,-,TRBV2,many
TGTGCCAGTAGTCCGACAGGGTCCTTCACAGATACGCAGTATTTT,CASSPTGSFTDTQYF,TRBJ2-3,TRBD1,TRBV19,-
TGTGCCAGCACCACCAGCTTGCGCCGAGAGACCCAGTACTTC,CASTTSLRRETQYF,TRBJ2-5,-,TRBV6-6,few
TGTGCCAGCACTACTAGCGGGCACTCCTACGAGCAGTACTTC,CASTTSGHSYEQYF,TRBJ2-7,TRBD2,TRBV7-9,many
TGCGCCAGCAGCCAAGAACTCGGGGGTACCTACGAGCAGTACTTC,CASSQELGGTYEQYF,TRBJ2-7,-,TRBV4-1,few
TGTGCCAGCAGCTTCGGGACTAGCGGGAGGGGTGAGCAGTTCTTC,CASSFGTSGRGEQFF,TRBJ2-1,TRBD2,TRBV7-9,many
TGTGCCAGCAGCCAAGACCGGGGTTCGTTTGGGGAGCTGTTTTTT,CASSQDRGSFGELFF,TRBJ2-2,-,TRBV14,-
TGCGCCAGCAGCACGCGGACAGGAGATAATTCACCCCTCCACTTT,CASSTRTGDNSPLHF,TRBJ1-6,TRBD1,TRBV4-1,few
TGTGCCAGCAGTCCCCTTTTCGGGACAGGGGACGGGGCCAACGTCCTGACTTTC,CASSPLFGTGDGANVLTF,TRBJ2-6,TRBD1,TRBV28,few
TGTGCCAGCAGTTACGGTTCGGGCCTCGAGCAGTACTTC,CASSYGSGLEQYF,TRBJ2-7,-,TRBV6-5,few
TGTGCCAGCAATGACTGGGAGAAGACAGATACGCAGTATTTT,CASNDWEKTDTQYF,TRBJ2-3,-,TRBV6-2/TRBV6-3,-
TGCAGCGTTGACTCGGGGGAGGGAAAGCTGTACTTC,CSVDSGEGKLYF,TRBJ2-7,TRBD2,TRBV29-1,many
TGTGCCAGCAGTTTAATGGGGACAGGGGGCACTGAAGCTTTCTTT,CASSLMGTGGTEAFF,TRBJ1-1,TRBD1,TRBV12-3/TRBV12-4,-
TGTGCCAGCGGACCCGGGACCCAACCCCTCGAGCAGTACTTC,CASGPGTQPLEQYF,TRBJ2-7,-,TRBV27,many
TGTGCCAGCAGTCGACAGGGGCTGGAAAACATTCAGTACTTC,CASSRQGLENIQYF,TRBJ2-4,TRBD1,TRBV12-3/TRBV12-4,many
TGTGCCACCAGCCAATCAATCTACAGGGGGGGGGCAACTAATGAAAAACTGTTTTTT,CATSQSIYRGGATNEKLFF,TRBJ1-4,TRBD1,TRBV15,-
TGCAGTGCTAGAGATCTCTTAGGGGGGGACAGGATGAACACTGAAGCTTTCTTT,CSARDLLGGDRMNTEAFF,TRBJ1-1,TRBD1,TRBV20-1,many
TGTGCCAGCAGCTTGGGACCGGGCCAGGGGGACACTGCAGCTTTCTTT,CASSLGPGQGDTAAFF,TRBJ1-1,TRBD1,TRBV7-9,-
TGTGCCAGTAGTATAGATTCCGTGGGACAGGGATTGTCCGGGGAGCTGTTTTTT,CASSIDSVGQGLSGELFF,TRBJ2-2,TRBD1,TRBV19,-
TGTGCCAGCAGTAACTCCCTCTACACAGATACGCAGTATTTT,CASSNSLYTDTQYF,TRBJ2-3,-,TRBV28,many
TGTGCCAGCAGCTTAGAGGCAGGGGAGCTAGATACGCAGTATTTT,CASSLEAGELDTQYF,TRBJ2-3,-,TRBV7-6,many
TGTGCCAGCAGTCGGACAGGGAGGGAGCAGTACTTC,CASSRTGREQYF,TRBJ2-7,TRBD1,TRBV12-3/TRBV12-4,many
TGTGCCATCTCAGGAGGGGGTGAAGCTTTCTTT,CAISGGGEAFF,TRBJ1-1,-,TRBV6-7,many
TGTGCCAGCAGCCTTGGGACAGGGGTTAGTCAGCCCCAGCATTTT,CASSLGTGVSQPQHF,TRBJ1-5,TRBD1,TRBV7-6,few
TGTGCCAGCCGCCGCATCGATACGCAGTATTTT,CASRRIDTQYF,TRBJ2-3,-,TRBV7-9,many
TGTGCTAGTGGTTTGCGGTCCTACGAGCAGTACTTC,CASGLRSYEQYF,TRBJ2-7,-,TRBV12-5,many
TGTGCCAGCAGTTTCAATCTAGCGGGAGTGTACAATGAGCAGTTCTTC,CASSFNLAGVYNEQFF,TRBJ2-1,TRBD2,TRBV28,-
TGTGCCAGTAGTATCCCACCCTCAGGGGGAAATGAGCAGTTCTTC,CASSIPPSGGNEQFF,TRBJ2-1,TRBD1,TRBV19,few
TGCAGCGTTCTGACAGGGGGTAACTATGGCTACACCTTC,CSVLTGGNYGYTF,TRBJ1-2,TRBD1,TRBV29-1,many
TGTGCCAGCAACACAGGAGCGGCTAATGAAAAACTGTTTTTT,CASNTGAANEKLFF,TRBJ1-4,-,TRBV12-3/TRBV12-4,many
TGTGCCTGGATCATTGACAGCGGATACGAGCAGTACTTC,CAWIIDSGYEQYF,TRBJ2-7,-,TRBV30,-